Each of the 16 T cell receptor beta chains below was sequenced from the same sample in a study of patients and donors after allogeneic stem cell transplantation. TCRdb itself ran the RT-PCR reads through MiXCR, one entry per CDR3 protein. The sample consists of roughly 230,000 distinct CDR3 sequences, 13% to 15% of them appearing once. Input material: blood, either unsorted or a sorted T cell fraction (not recorded which). These receptors all come from a human donor who was either an allogeneic HSCT recipient or a stem cell or donor lymphocyte infusion donor (not recorded which). It is not recorded whose cells these are; they may come from a transplant donor.

The chain is built from TRBV6-5 and TRBJ1-5; TRBD1 matches at 8 bases. This CDR3 has 17 residues. Germline V gene data show CDR1 as MNHEY and CDR2 as SVGAGI. With V trimmed by 4 bases and J by 3 bases, 11 bases remained unmatched. Written as DNA, the CDR3 is TGTGCCAGCAGTTCCCGACAGGGGATCGATCACAATCAGCCCCAGCATTTT. Encoded protein: CASSSRQGIDHNQPQHF.

This clonotype was seen only a few times. The chain joins TRBV7-2 to TRBJ1-5; TRBD1 might be the D (5 bases). Trimming removed 5 bases from V and 0 bases from J, with 17 bases in between. CDR3 length: 17 amino acids. Looked up from germline, CDR1 is SGHTA and CDR2 is FQGNSA. The CDR3 here is CASSPKGGQGSNQPQHF. As DNA, the CDR3 is TGTGCCAGCAGCCCCAAGGGTGGCCAGGGTAGCAATCAGCCCCAGCATTTT.

This clonotype was observed at least ten times. The chain is built from TRBV5-1 and TRBJ2-2, with 7 bases that match TRBD1. Trimming removed 0 bases from V and 1 base from J; junction bases left unmatched: 3. CDR3 size: 16 residues. Germline V gives CDR1 SGHRS, CDR2 YFSETQ. CDR3 protein: CASSLETGENTGELFF. CDR3 nucleotide sequence: TGCGCCAGCAGCTTGGAAACAGGGGAGAACACCGGGGAGCTGTTTTTT.

This clonotype was detected a few times. This rearrangement joins TRBV15 to TRBJ2-5, with TRBD2 identical over 8 bases. CDR3 length: 15 amino acids. Germline V gene data show CDR1 as LNHNV and CDR2 as YYDKDF (reference sequence). V was clipped by 1 base and J by 3 bases; unmatched bases: 4. The DNA of the CDR3 is TGTGCCACCAGCAGAGGAACAGCGGGAGAAGAGACCCAGTACTTC. Encoded protein: CATSRGTAGEETQYF.

This chain joins TRBV5-1 and TRBJ2-1, with 7 bases that match TRBD1. Germline values: CDR1 SGHRS, CDR2 YFSETQ. This CDR3 comprises 15 residues. V lost 4 bases to trimming and J lost 6 bases; unmatched junction nucleotides: 10. The CDR3 sequence: CASSPQLGQSNEQFF. The CDR3 region has the DNA TGCGCCAGCAGCCCGCAATTGGGACAGTCCAATGAGCAGTTCTTC.

This sequence joins TRBV24-1 and TRBJ2-1; the match to TRBD2 covers 10 bases. Germline CDR1 KGHDR, CDR2 SFDVKD. Trimming took 10 bases from V and 7 from J; bases not matched to a gene: 12. This CDR3 spans 15 amino acids. The CDR3 DNA reads TGTGCCACGCGGTATTTTAGCGGGAGGAAGAATGAGCAGTTCTTC. It translates to CATRYFSGRKNEQFF.

This clonotype has at least ten counts. This rearrangement joins TRBV6-2 or TRBV6-3 to TRBJ1-6; the D is unclear. The CDR3 is 14 amino acids. Germline-derived CDR1 and CDR2 are MNHEY and SVGEGT. The V end lost 6 bases, the J end lost 0 bases, and 6 bases lay between the germline ends. CDR3 sequence: CASRRSSYNSPLHF. The CDR3 nucleotides read TGTGCCAGCAGAAGGAGCTCCTATAATTCACCCCTCCACTTT.

The V call is TRBV18, the J call TRBJ1-1; D not resolved. V was cut by 3 bases and J by 6 bases, with 17 bases left in between. The germline gives CDR1 KGHSH, CDR2 LQKENI. CDR3 length: 15 amino acids. CDR3 coding DNA: TGTGCCAGCTCACCGGCAGGACCCACTGGCGCTGAAGCTTTCTTT. Translated, it gives CASSPAGPTGAEAFF.

This clonotype was recorded at least ten times. The chain has TRBV5-1 and TRBJ2-1; 12 bases line up with TRBD2. The CDR3 runs 16 residues. The germline CDR1 and CDR2 sequences are SGHRS and YFSETQ. Trimming cost V 3 bases and J 8 bases; bases outside gene matches: 9. The CDR3: CASSSGLAGTWDEQFF. CDR3 sequence (DNA): TGCGCCAGCAGCTCCGGACTAGCGGGGACTTGGGATGAGCAGTTCTTC.

The rearrangement links TRBV11-3 to TRBJ1-1, with D maybe TRBD1 (6 bases). V lost 3 bases and J lost 1, with 12 bases in between. In germline, CDR1 is SGHNT, CDR2 YENEEA. The CDR3 has 15 amino acids. The CDR3 protein is CASSFGGQKNTEAFF. The CDR3 DNA is TGTGCCAGCAGCTTTGGGGGACAAAAGAACACTGAAGCTTTCTTT.

At least ten counts were recorded for this clonotype. The rearrangement links TRBV20-1 to TRBJ1-2; 9 bases map to TRBD1. J was trimmed by 8 bases and V by 6 bases; bases with no gene match: 4. Per the germline V gene, CDR1 is DFQATT and CDR2 is SNEGSKA (reference sequence). The CDR3 consists of 11 residues. The CDR3 reads CSAGQGLGYTF. CDR3 bases: TGCAGTGCAGGACAGGGGTTGGGCTACACCTTC.

The rearrangement uses TRBV5-1 and TRBJ2-3; 7 nucleotides agree with TRBD2. There are 14 residues in the CDR3. CDR1 and CDR2 from the germline V gene are SGHRS and YFSETQ. V dropped 3 bases and J dropped 6; count of bases not matched to a gene: 7. The CDR3 sequence: CASSSGRAGDTQYF. CDR3 nucleotides: TGCGCCAGCAGCTCGGGGAGGGCCGGCGATACGCAGTATTTT.

Only a few counts were recorded for this clonotype. This chain uses TRBV10-3 with TRBJ2-5, with 8 bases lining up with TRBD2. V lost 4 bases, J lost 2 bases, and 6 bases stayed unmatched. This CDR3 has 15 residues. Germline loops: CDR1 ENHRY, CDR2 SYGVKD. The CDR3 region has the DNA TGTGCCATCAGTGCACTTCCGGGAGGGCAAGAGACCCAGTACTTC. This encodes CAISALPGGQETQYF.

This clonotype was recorded many times. J is TRBJ1-5 and V is TRBV19; TRBD1 might be the D (6 bases). Germline-derived CDR1 and CDR2 are LNHDA and SQIVND (reference sequence). CDR3 length: 14 amino acids. The ends were cut back, 2 bases at V and 5 bases at J, with 10 bases in the middle. The CDR3: CASSISGADQPQHF. The CDR3 nucleotides read TGTGCCAGTAGTATATCGGGGGCGGATCAGCCCCAGCATTTT.

This chain uses TRBV11-3 with TRBJ2-1; TRBD2 agrees at 12 bases. This CDR3 has 15 residues. In germline, CDR1 is SGHNT, CDR2 YENEEA. J lost 6 bases, V lost 3 bases, and 3 bases had no gene match. The CDR3: CASSLAGLAGNEQFF. The CDR3 coding sequence is TGTGCCAGCAGCTTGGCGGGACTAGCGGGCAATGAGCAGTTCTTC.

V and J are TRBV2 and TRBJ1-1; tentative D call: TRBD1 (5 bases). V lost 6 bases and J lost 0, with 8 bases in between. The CDR3 contains 13 residues. Looked up from germline, CDR1 is SNHLY and CDR2 is FYNNEI. CDR3 region: CASRKGMNTEAFF. The CDR3 DNA is TGTGCCAGCAGAAAGGGGATGAACACTGAAGCTTTCTTT.